Listed below are T cell receptor beta chains from one sample, sequenced in a study of blood T cell repertoires in COVID-19. The assay was immunoSEQ multiplex PCR, and TCRdb's table has in-frame clones only and misses some. This table has 110,000 to 150,000 clones, 80% to 90% appearing once. Sequencing was performed on peripheral blood. These receptors all come from a woman aged 55-70 years with active COVID-19. Both conserved end residues are part of each CDR3. Fields, in order: V gene, D gene, clone size, J gene, CDR3 protein, CDR3 DNA. The D gene is left open where the match is weak. Expanded clones are given a class, and other clones once, few, many or no size at all.

V gene: TRBV9
D gene: .
clone size: .
J gene: TRBJ2-7
CDR3 protein: CASSVGQVQGEQYF
CDR3 DNA: TGTGCCAGCAGCGTAGGTCAAGTTCAGGGCGAGCAGTACTTC

V gene: TRBV7-2
D gene: .
clone size: .
J gene: TRBJ2-4
CDR3 protein: CASSFPGSAKNIQYF
CDR3 DNA: TGTGCCAGCAGCTTCCCTGGGAGTGCCAAAAACATTCAGTACTTC

V gene: TRBV9
D gene: TRBD2
clone size: .
J gene: TRBJ2-7
CDR3 protein: CASSPRGASGTYEQYF
CDR3 DNA: TGTGCCAGCAGCCCCCGCGGGGCTAGCGGGACCTACGAGCAGTACTTC

V gene: TRBV28
D gene: TRBD1
clone size: .
J gene: TRBJ2-1
CDR3 protein: CASSPWTGRNEQFF
CDR3 DNA: TGTGCCAGCAGTCCGTGGACAGGGAGAAATGAGCAGTTCTTC

V gene: TRBV6-6
D gene: TRBD1
clone size: .
J gene: TRBJ1-2
CDR3 protein: CASSPRTGGFANYGYTF
CDR3 DNA: TGTGCCAGCAGTCCAAGGACAGGGGGCTTTGCTAACTATGGCTACACCTTC

V gene: TRBV28
D gene: .
clone size: .
J gene: TRBJ2-7
CDR3 protein: CASNPRVQGISEQYF
CDR3 DNA: TGTGCCAGCAACCCTCGGGTACAGGGAATCTCCGAGCAGTACTTC

V gene: TRBV19
D gene: TRBD1
clone size: .
J gene: TRBJ1-5
CDR3 protein: CASSNGQGVWSNQPQHF
CDR3 DNA: TGTGCCAGTAGTAACGGACAGGGAGTGTGGAGCAATCAGCCCCAGCATTTT

V gene: TRBV2
D gene: TRBD2
clone size: .
J gene: TRBJ2-5
CDR3 protein: CASSDAFSSGSGETQYF
CDR3 DNA: TGTGCCAGCAGTGACGCATTCAGTAGCGGGAGTGGGGAGACCCAGTACTTC

V gene: TRBV30
D gene: .
clone size: few
J gene: TRBJ2-7
CDR3 protein: CACLTGYEQYF
CDR3 DNA: TGTGCCTGTCTGACAGGCTACGAGCAGTACTTC

V gene: TRBV20-1
D gene: .
clone size: .
J gene: TRBJ1-5
CDR3 protein: CSASAGYSNQPQHF
CDR3 DNA: TGCAGTGCTAGTGCGGGGTATAGCAATCAGCCCCAGCATTTT

V gene: TRBV10-3
D gene: .
clone size: .
J gene: TRBJ2-3
CDR3 protein: CAKTTRSSMITDTQYF
CDR3 DNA: TGTGCCAAAACAACGCGGAGCTCCATGATCACAGATACGCAGTATTTT

V gene: TRBV19
D gene: .
clone size: .
J gene: TRBJ1-1
CDR3 protein: CASRNRPNTEAFF
CDR3 DNA: TGTGCCAGTAGAAACAGGCCGAACACTGAAGCTTTCTTT

V gene: TRBV7-3
D gene: TRBD1
clone size: .
J gene: TRBJ1-1
CDR3 protein: CASSPQGESTEAFF
CDR3 DNA: TGTGCCAGCAGCCCACAGGGGGAGAGCACTGAAGCTTTCTTT

V gene: TRBV5-1
D gene: .
clone size: .
J gene: TRBJ1-4
CDR3 protein: CASSSGEGGEKLFF
CDR3 DNA: TGCGCCAGCAGCTCAGGGGAGGGAGGCGAAAAACTGTTTTTT

V gene: TRBV18
D gene: .
clone size: .
J gene: TRBJ1-1
CDR3 protein: CASSPLPGAGTEAFF
CDR3 DNA: TGTGCCAGCTCACCCTTACCAGGGGCTGGCACTGAAGCTTTCTTT

V gene: TRBV7-8
D gene: TRBD2
clone size: .
J gene: TRBJ2-2
CDR3 protein: CASSLIRTSGRPGELFF
CDR3 DNA: TGTGCCAGCAGCTTAATTAGGACTAGCGGGAGACCCGGGGAGCTGTTTTTT

V gene: TRBV6-5
D gene: TRBD1
clone size: .
J gene: TRBJ1-5
CDR3 protein: CASSWTGNQPQHF
CDR3 DNA: TGTGCCAGCAGTTGGACAGGGAATCAGCCCCAGCATTTT

V gene: TRBV30
D gene: .
clone size: .
J gene: TRBJ1-2
CDR3 protein: CAWSVLFAGTLYGYTF
CDR3 DNA: TGTGCCTGGAGTGTACTTTTTGCCGGGACACTCTATGGCTACACCTTC

V gene: TRBV28
D gene: .
clone size: .
J gene: TRBJ2-3
CDR3 protein: CASSLISGDPDTQYF
CDR3 DNA: TGTGCCAGCAGTTTAATCTCAGGGGACCCAGATACGCAGTATTTT

V gene: TRBV28
D gene: .
clone size: .
J gene: TRBJ1-5
CDR3 protein: CASSRTVGGQPQHF
CDR3 DNA: TGTGCCAGCAGTCGGACAGTAGGGGGTCAGCCCCAGCATTTT

V gene: TRBV7-9
D gene: TRBD2
clone size: .
J gene: TRBJ2-3
CDR3 protein: CASSLRTSVYTDTQYF
CDR3 DNA: TGTGCCAGCAGCTTACGGACTAGCGTCTACACAGATACGCAGTATTTT

V gene: TRBV5-1
D gene: .
clone size: few
J gene: TRBJ2-1
CDR3 protein: CASSLTGQGSDEQFF
CDR3 DNA: TGCGCCAGCAGCTTGACTGGGCAGGGGAGTGATGAGCAGTTCTTC

V gene: TRBV5-1
D gene: TRBD1
clone size: .
J gene: TRBJ2-5
CDR3 protein: CASRTGTAETQYF
CDR3 DNA: TGCGCCAGCAGGACCGGGACAGCGGAGACCCAGTACTTC

V gene: TRBV11-2
D gene: .
clone size: .
J gene: TRBJ2-3
CDR3 protein: CASSLPPRARTDTQYF
CDR3 DNA: TGTGCCAGCAGCTTACCCCCGAGAGCCCGCACAGATACGCAGTATTTT

V gene: TRBV9
D gene: TRBD1
clone size: .
J gene: TRBJ1-2
CDR3 protein: CASSVGTGGGHTF
CDR3 DNA: TGTGCCAGCAGCGTGGGGACAGGGGGAGGTCACACCTTC

V gene: TRBV18
D gene: TRBD1
clone size: .
J gene: TRBJ1-4
CDR3 protein: CASSPQGQGAQKLFF
CDR3 DNA: TGTGCCAGCTCACCACAGGGGCAGGGGGCGCAAAAACTGTTTTTT

V gene: TRBV9
D gene: TRBD2
clone size: .
J gene: TRBJ2-2
CDR3 protein: CASSPSYGGGLDGELFF
CDR3 DNA: TGTGCCAGCAGCCCCTCATACGGGGGAGGGTTGGACGGGGAGCTGTTTTTT